This TCR beta chain was identified in a study of T-cell reconstitution after alpha-beta-depleted transplantation in children. The V end was cut by 1 base, the J end by 4 bases, with 11 bases between. CDR1 SGDLS and CDR2 YYNGEE come from the germline V gene. CDR3 length equals 15 residues. Unique molecular identifiers were incorporated when the TCRbeta library was constructed. TCRdb re-called the PCR reads with MiXCR, one entry per CDR3 protein. The sample has 350,000 to 400,000 distinct CDR3 sequences, about an eighth seen once; the top ten hold around 4.5%. Specimen: PBMCs, collected from the stem cell graft. The sequence was obtained from a human donor who donated a stem cell graft to a child with Fanconi anemia. The V and J genes are TRBV9 and TRBJ2-2, with a weak D call TRBD1 (6 bases). The CDR3 nucleotides are TGTGCCAGCAGCGTATCAGGGGCAGGCACCGGGGAGCTGTTTTTT. Its protein product is CASSVSGAGTGELFF.